This T cell receptor beta chain was sequenced in a study of T-cell reconstitution after alpha-beta-depleted transplantation in children. Study results and limitations: Newly produced T cells mostly provided counts and TCRbeta diversity after one year, as hyperexpanded clones declined. Recipient T cells and thymic progenitors that survived were the source of the high TCRbeta diversity seen at day 60 in some patients. Roughly two months post-transplant, alpha-beta T cells reportedly originated from several hundred graft clones that had expanded.

The CDR3 loop spans 15 amino acids. V was cut by 7 bases and J by 2 bases, with 15 bases left in between. Unique molecular identifiers were built into the TCRbeta library. Each CDR3 protein gets one entry after TCRdb re-called the PCR reads with MiXCR. The sample records 670,000 or so distinct CDR3 sequences, about 12% being singletons. This clonotype was seen repeatedly, ten times or more. Its antigen is not known. This TCR derives from a girl between 2 and 10 years old with congenital amegakaryocytic thrombocytopenia, due to receive a stem cell transplant. The V call is TRBV12-3 or TRBV12-4, the J call TRBJ2-1; D not resolved. This material consisted of PBMCs, taken before TCRalphabeta/CD19-depleted stem cell transplant. In DNA form, the CDR3 reads TGTGCCAGCATGCGATGGCAGGAGACCTACAATGAGCAGTTCTTC. This sequence encodes CASMRWQETYNEQFF.